Described below is a single T cell receptor beta chain sequence and its context. The germline CDR1 and CDR2 sequences are GTSNPN and SVGIG (reference sequence). The trim removed 5 bases at V and 7 bases at J, leaving 7 bases unmatched. The CDR3 covers 14 residues. The data derive from a study of blood T cell repertoires in COVID-19. For the study at large: COVID-19 samples collected from the United States, Italy and Spain covered acute and convalescent phases.

Libraries were prepared by immunoSEQ multiplex PCR; TCRdb keeps only in-frame clonotypes and omits some of them. The profile shows some 45,000 clones, 92% of them singletons. This sequence was found in a human donor in a cohort sampled during active COVID-19. The chain has TRBV30 and TRBJ1-4; 10 nucleotides line up with TRBD1. Sequencing was carried out using peripheral blood. CDR3 loop: CAWWDRGRSEKLFF. CDR3 bases: TGTGCCTGGTGGGACAGGGGCAGAAGTGAAAAACTGTTTTTT.